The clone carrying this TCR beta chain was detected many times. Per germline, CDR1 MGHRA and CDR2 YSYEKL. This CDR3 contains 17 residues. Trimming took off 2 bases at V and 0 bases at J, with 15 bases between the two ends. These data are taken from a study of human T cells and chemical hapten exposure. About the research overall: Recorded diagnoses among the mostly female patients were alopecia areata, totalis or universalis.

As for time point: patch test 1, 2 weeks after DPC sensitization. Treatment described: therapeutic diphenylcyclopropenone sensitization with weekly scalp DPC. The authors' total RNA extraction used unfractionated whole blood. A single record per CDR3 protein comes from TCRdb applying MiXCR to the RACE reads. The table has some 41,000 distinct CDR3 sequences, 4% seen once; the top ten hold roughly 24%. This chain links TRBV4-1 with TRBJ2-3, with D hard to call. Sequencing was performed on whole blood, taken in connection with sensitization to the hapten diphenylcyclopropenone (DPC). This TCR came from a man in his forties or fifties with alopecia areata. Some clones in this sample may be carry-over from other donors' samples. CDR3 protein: CASSQFQTLTSTDTQYF. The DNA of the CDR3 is TGCGCCAGCAGCCAATTCCAGACCCTAACTAGCACAGATACGCAGTATTTT.